The 20 T cell receptor beta chains reported below all come from one sample, sequenced in a study of vaccination effects on CD4 cells after COVID-19. No antigen has been identified for these receptors. Subsequent to less than eleven days of culture, CD4+ T cells were isolated. Assay: immunoSEQ multiplex PCR; the TCRdb copy retains only in-frame clones and omits some. The table has over 45,000 clones, 67% seen once. The sequenced sample was CD4+ T cells from PBMCs cultured without peptide, obtained before COVID-19 vaccination. The source of these receptors is a human donor who received a COVID-19 vaccine.

The J gene is TRBJ1-4, the V gene TRBV29-1; the D is unclear. CDR1 and CDR2 from the germline V gene are SQVTM and ANQGSEA. This CDR3 region has 12 residues. The V end lost 5 bases, the J end lost 7 bases, and 11 bases lay between the germline ends. The DNA for the CDR3 is TGCAGCGTTTTGGGGTCGGGTGAAAAACTGTTTTTT. It yields the protein CSVLGSGEKLFF.

Only a few counts were recorded for this clone. The V and J genes are TRBV30 and TRBJ2-5; D is unresolved. The CDR3 covers 13 residues. The V end was cut by 2 bases, the J end by 7 bases, with 14 bases between. The germline gives CDR1 GTSNPN, CDR2 SVGIG (reference sequence). The CDR3 reads CAWSISLPATQYF. CDR3 nucleotides: TGTGCCTGGAGTATTAGTCTGCCTGCGACCCAGTACTTC.

Only a few counts were recorded for this clone. CDR3 amino acids: CASSLGRRSSYEQYF. Written as DNA, the CDR3 is TGCGCCAGCAGCTTGGGACGGAGAAGCTCCTACGAGCAGTACTTC. The gene calls are TRBV5-1 and TRBJ2-7; D call uncertain. Trimming stripped 0 bases from V and 0 bases from J, with 10 bases between. CDR3 length: 15 amino acids. Germline CDR1 and CDR2: SGHRS and YFSETQ.

A note on this clone: The same CDR3 arises from other DNA sequences in this sample as well. The CDR3 DNA is TGTGCCAGCAGCCTTCCTGCCGGAGACAGGGTTAACTATAGCAATCAGCCCCAGCATTTT. Translating it yields CASSLPAGDRVNYSNQPQHF. The chain carries TRBV6-6 and TRBJ1-5, with 7 bases aligning to TRBD1. The CDR3 has 20 amino acids. Germline trimming cut 6 bases from V and 0 bases from J; bases unmatched to any gene: 20. Germline loops: CDR1 MNHNY, CDR2 SVGAGI (reference sequence).

V gene TRBV23-1 combines with J gene TRBJ1-2, with 11 bases identical to TRBD1. TRBV23-1 is an ORF, with its function uncertain. V was pared by 8 bases and J by 4 bases, with 12 bases of the junction left unmatched. CDR3 size: 16 residues. The CDR3 bases are TGCGCCAGCCGCCGGGACAGGGGGTTTCTGTCCTATGGCTACACCTTC. Residues: CASRRDRGFLSYGYTF.

The chain uses TRBV7-9 and TRBJ1-1; D call uncertain. Trimming left V 5 bases short and J 0 bases short, with 7 bases between. Germline V gene data show CDR1 as SEHNR and CDR2 as FQNEAQ (reference sequence). CDR3 length equals 13 residues. The CDR3: CASSQQLNTEAFF. The CDR3 coding sequence is TGTGCCAGCAGCCAACAATTGAACACTGAAGCTTTCTTT. Variable domain in full (rest from reference TRBV7-9 and TRBJ1-1): DTGVSQNPRHKITKRGQNVTFRCDPISEHNRLYWYRQTLGQGPEFLTYFQNEAQLEKSRLLSDRFSAERPKGSFSTLEIQRTEQGDSAMYLCASSQQLNTEAFFGQGTRLTVV.

The rearrangement uses TRBV5-1 and TRBJ1-4; D is ambiguous. The V gene lost 4 bases and the J gene lost 3 bases, with 19 bases spanning the gap. Germline loops: CDR1 SGHRS, CDR2 YFSETQ. The CDR3 has 17 residues. DNA of the CDR3: TGCGCCAGCAGCCCAAGGCCTGTCATGCGGCCTAATGAAAAACTGTTTTTT. This codes for CASSPRPVMRPNEKLFF.

The chain carries TRBV7-2 and TRBJ2-3; D is undetermined. Germline CDR1 is SGHTA and CDR2 is FQGNSA. Trimming took 3 bases from V and 5 from J, leaving 12 bases between them. The length of the CDR3 is 14 residues. CDR3 protein: CASSLWVSVDTQYF. The CDR3, as DNA: TGTGCCAGCAGCTTGTGGGTATCGGTAGATACGCAGTATTTT.

This sequence joins TRBV28 and TRBJ1-1; D gene uncertain. With 1 base removed from V and 2 bases from J, the gap between germline ends came to 5 bases. The CDR3 is 13 amino acids. Germline CDR1 MDHEN, CDR2 SYDVKM. CDR3 loop: CASSLYPNTEAFF. For the CDR3, the DNA is TGTGCCAGCAGTTTATACCCCAACACTGAAGCTTTCTTT.

The J gene is TRBJ1-2, the V gene TRBV4-3; tentatively, D is TRBD1 (6 bases). The CDR3 loop spans 15 amino acids. CDR1 and CDR2 (germline): LGHNA, YSLEER. The germline V and J ends were trimmed by 4 bases and 6 bases, with 18 bases remaining between them. The CDR3 DNA is TGCGCCAGCAGCCCGGGGACATCTACGGTGCATGGCTACACCTTC. Translating gives CASSPGTSTVHGYTF.

V and J are TRBV6-2 or TRBV6-3 and TRBJ1-1; TRBD1 might be the D (6 bases). CDR1 is MNHEY and CDR2 is SVGEGT in the germline V gene. With 0 bases removed from V and 5 bases from J, the gap between germline ends came to 16 bases. The CDR3 extends over 16 amino acids. CDR3 DNA: TGTGCCAGCAGTTACTCGACCCTCCTAAGGGGGACTGAAGCTTTCTTT. Amino acid sequence: CASSYSTLLRGTEAFF.

The J gene is TRBJ2-1, the V gene TRBV12-3 or TRBV12-4; D unresolved. The CDR3 contains 11 residues. Trimming pared 3 bases from V and 9 bases from J, leaving 6 bases between. CDR3 region: CASSLGGEQFF. In DNA, the CDR3 is TGTGCCAGCAGTTTGGGTGGTGAGCAGTTCTTC.

The chain combines TRBV6-5 with TRBJ1-6; 7 bases map to TRBD1. V gave up 6 bases and J gave up 4 bases; unmatched junction bases: 6. Germline V gives CDR1 MNHEY, CDR2 SVGAGI. The CDR3 consists of 15 residues. CDR3 coding DNA: TGTGCCAGCAGGGCAGGGACAGCTTATAATTCACCCCTCCACTTT. It is translated as CASRAGTAYNSPLHF.

The gene calls are TRBV2 and TRBJ2-7, with D tentatively TRBD2 (5 bases). V lost 6 bases, J lost 2 bases, and 17 bases lay in between. CDR3 length: 15 residues. Germline V gene sequence: CDR1 SNHLY, CDR2 FYNNEI. The CDR3 DNA reads as TGTGCCAGCAGGGGTCCGACTACTCCGACCTACGAGCAGTACTTC. Translating it yields CASRGPTTPTYEQYF.

The rearrangement links TRBV3-1 (or the pseudogene TRBV3-2) to TRBJ2-7; 7 nucleotides line up with TRBD1. Germline trimming cut 3 bases from V and 0 bases from J; bases unmatched to any gene: 5. The CDR3 sequence is 15 residues long. Germline V gives CDR1 LGHDT, CDR2 YNNKEL (reference sequence). DNA of the CDR3: TGTGCCAGCAGCCAGGGACAGTCGAGCTCCTACGAGCAGTACTTC. Translated, it gives CASSQGQSSSYEQYF.

The chain uses TRBV14 and TRBJ2-4; D is unclear. Trimming stripped 1 base from V and 8 bases from J, with 3 bases between. Looked up from germline, CDR1 is SGHDN and CDR2 is FVKESK. This CDR3 is built from 11 residues. This chain's CDR3 is CASSQVYIQYF. The CDR3 DNA reads TGTGCCAGCAGCCAAGTTTACATTCAGTACTTC.

The rearrangement uses TRBV11-2 and TRBJ2-2; 9 bases match TRBD1. Germline V gene lookup returns CDR1 SGHAT and CDR2 FQNNGV. V trimming: 5 bases; J trimming: 6 bases; junction bases outside the gene matches: 4. This CDR3 spans 14 amino acids. The CDR3 coding sequence is TGTGCCAGCAGCCCAGGACAGGGGTCCGGGGAGCTGTTTTTT. The encoded protein is CASSPGQGSGELFF.

The V gene is TRBV12-3 or TRBV12-4, the J gene TRBJ1-1; D not resolved. The CDR3 extends over 12 amino acids. With 1 base removed from V and 6 bases from J, the gap between germline ends came to 6 bases. This chain's CDR3 is CASSLGTAEAFF. CDR3 sequence (DNA): TGTGCCAGCAGTTTAGGGACCGCTGAAGCTTTCTTT.

The genes are TRBV18 and TRBJ1-2, with 8 bases fitting TRBD1. The CDR3 covers 14 residues. Germline-derived CDR1 and CDR2 are KGHSH and LQKENI. Trimming at V came to 3 bases and at J to 7 bases, leaving 7 bases not matched to a gene. CDR3 bases: TGTGCCAGCTCACCCTCGACAGGGGAGTTTGGCTACACCTTC. Amino acids: CASSPSTGEFGYTF.

This sequence joins TRBV18 and TRBJ1-2; a possible D gene is TRBD1 (5 bases). Germline V gene data show CDR1 as KGHSH and CDR2 as LQKENI. This CDR3 comprises 15 residues. V was pared by 2 bases and J by 3 bases, with 13 bases between. The chain's CDR3 is CASSPAWDGDYGYTF. Here the CDR3 DNA reads TGTGCCAGCTCACCAGCCTGGGACGGCGACTATGGCTACACCTTC.